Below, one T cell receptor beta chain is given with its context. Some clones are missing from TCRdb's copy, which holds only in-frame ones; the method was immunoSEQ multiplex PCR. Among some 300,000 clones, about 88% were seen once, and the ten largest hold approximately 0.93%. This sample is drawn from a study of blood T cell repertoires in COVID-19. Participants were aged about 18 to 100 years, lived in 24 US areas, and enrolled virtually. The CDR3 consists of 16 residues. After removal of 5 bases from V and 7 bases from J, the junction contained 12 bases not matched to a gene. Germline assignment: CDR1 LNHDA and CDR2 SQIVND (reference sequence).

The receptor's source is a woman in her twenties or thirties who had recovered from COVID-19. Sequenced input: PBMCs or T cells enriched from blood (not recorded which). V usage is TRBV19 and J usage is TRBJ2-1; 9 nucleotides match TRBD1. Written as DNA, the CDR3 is TGTGCCAGTAGTGATCGACCGGGACAGGGCAATAATGAGCAGTTCTTC. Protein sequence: CASSDRPGQGNNEQFF.